This T cell receptor beta chain came from a study of blood T cell repertoires in COVID-19. The wider study: PBMCs, B-cell-depleted T cells, or T cells provided the cDNA or gDNA that made up the material.

TCRdb keeps only in-frame clones here, not all; method: immunoSEQ multiplex PCR. The sample contains 300,000 to 450,000 clones, 70% to 85% of which appear only once. Germline lookup yields CDR1 SGHKS and CDR2 YYEKEE (reference sequence). This CDR3 contains 20 residues. The V end was cut by 3 bases, the J end by 4 bases, with 29 bases between. The TCR sequence derives from a human donor with acute or convalescent COVID-19. The donor label of this sample is uncertain. Sequencing used peripheral blood. The chain carries TRBV5-5 and TRBJ1-3, with TRBD1 as a possible D gene (5 bases). In DNA form, the CDR3 reads TGTGCCAGCAGCTCCTCCGGCCAGCGGCTCGGGGGATCCCTGGGAAACACCATATATTTT. This sequence encodes CASSSSGQRLGGSLGNTIYF.